Each of the 5 T cell receptor beta chains below was sequenced from the same sample in a study of blood T cell repertoires in COVID-19 (dated by TCRdb to 2020 to 2022). Library creation used the immunoSEQ multiplex PCR assay. The table was pulled from immuneACCESS by TCRdb, which kept in-frame rearrangements only. Such tables lose some clones; where checked, under half of the loss comes from unresolved V genes, and the rest has no known cause. This sample gives about 32,000 clones in total; around 91% of them show up just once. The ten largest make up 0.95% to 1.1% of the sample. Sequenced input: peripheral blood. The source is a man between 65 and 85 years old with active or convalescent COVID-19.

V and J are TRBV24-1 and TRBJ1-2; TRBD1 agrees at 9 bases. CDR3 length: 17 amino acids. In germline, CDR1 is KGHDR, CDR2 SFDVKD. J gave up 7 bases and V 4 bases, and 15 bases lay outside the gene matches. The CDR3, as DNA: TGTGCCACCAGTGACTCTGAACACAGGGGGCTAAGGAGTGGCTACACCTTC. Translating gives CATSDSEHRGLRSGYTF.

V usage is TRBV2 and J usage is TRBJ1-1, with 8 positions matching TRBD1. This CDR3 region has 14 residues. Germline assignment: CDR1 SNHLY and CDR2 FYNNEI. V shed 4 bases and J 5 bases; nucleotides not matched to a gene: 6. The DNA of the CDR3 is TGTGCCAGCAGTGCCTTGACAGGGGAGACTGAAGCTTTCTTT. Its translation is CASSALTGETEAFF.

The chain combines TRBV14 with TRBJ2-7; the match to TRBD2 covers 8 bases. Germline V gene data show CDR1 as SGHDN and CDR2 as FVKESK. J gave up 3 bases and V 5 bases, and 9 bases lay outside the gene matches. The CDR3 is 15 residues long. CDR3 amino acids: CASSSRAGGLYEQYF. Here the CDR3 DNA reads TGTGCCAGCAGCTCGCGGGCGGGAGGCCTCTACGAGCAGTACTTC.

The chain links TRBV29-1 to TRBJ1-5; 8 bases agree with TRBD1. This CDR3 has 12 amino acids. The J segment lost 6 bases and the V segment lost 4 bases, leaving 2 bases of the junction unmatched. Germline V gene data show CDR1 as SQVTM and CDR2 as ANQGSEA. The CDR3 DNA sequence: TGCAGCGTTGCAGGACAGGGTCAGCCCCAGCATTTT. Translation: CSVAGQGQPQHF.

This chain uses TRBV24-1 with TRBJ2-1; 8 bases agree with TRBD2. CDR1 and CDR2 (germline): KGHDR, SFDVKD. Losses at the gene ends were 2 bases for V and 10 bases for J; bases not matched to a gene: 9. The CDR3 loop spans 15 amino acids. CDR3: CATSDSDGRAREQFF. The CDR3 DNA is TGTGCCACCAGTGATTCGGACGGGAGGGCAAGAGAGCAGTTCTTC.